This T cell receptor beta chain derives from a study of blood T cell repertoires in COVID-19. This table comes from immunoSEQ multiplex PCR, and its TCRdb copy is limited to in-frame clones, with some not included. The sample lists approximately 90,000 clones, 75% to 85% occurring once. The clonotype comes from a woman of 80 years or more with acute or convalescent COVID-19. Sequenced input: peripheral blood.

The CDR3 bases are TGCGCCAGCAGCTTGGACACCCGCGGCTACACCTTC. As protein: CASSLDTRGYTF. The rearrangement links TRBV5-1 to TRBJ1-2, with unresolved D. The CDR3 is 12 amino acids. Trimming shortened V by 0 bases and J by 8 bases, and 8 bases separated the two germline ends. Germline CDR1 and CDR2: SGHRS and YFSETQ.